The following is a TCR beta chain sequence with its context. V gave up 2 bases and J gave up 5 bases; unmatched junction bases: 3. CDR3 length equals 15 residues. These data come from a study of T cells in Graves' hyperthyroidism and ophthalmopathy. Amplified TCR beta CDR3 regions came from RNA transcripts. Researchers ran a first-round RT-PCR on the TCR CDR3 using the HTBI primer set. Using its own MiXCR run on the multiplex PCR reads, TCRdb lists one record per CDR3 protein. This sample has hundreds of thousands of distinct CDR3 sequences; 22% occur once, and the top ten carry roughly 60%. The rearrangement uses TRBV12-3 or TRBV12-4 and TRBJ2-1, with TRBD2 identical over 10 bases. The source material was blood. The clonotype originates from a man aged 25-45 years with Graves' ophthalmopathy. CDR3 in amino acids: CASSLRLAGDNEQFF. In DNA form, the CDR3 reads TGTGCCAGCAGTTTACGGCTAGCGGGGGACAATGAGCAGTTCTTC.